This T cell receptor beta chain was observed in a study of T cells after yellow fever vaccination. Overall study findings and caveats: Only a minor proportion of clonotypes was detected across both CD4 and CD8 compartments.

The sample holds many counts of this clonotype. Its matching antigen is unknown. TCRdb reprocessed the 5' RACE reads via MiXCR and lists one record per CDR3 protein. Of 300,000 to 400,000 distinct CDR3 sequences in the sample, roughly an eighth are singletons; the top ten hold 3.2%. This CDR3 has 11 amino acids. Trimming left V 7 bases short and J 7 bases short, with 5 bases between. Germline CDR1 reads SNHLY; CDR2 reads FYNNEI. This clonotype originated in a man aged 18 to 30 who received the YFV17D yellow fever vaccine. This chain connects TRBV2 to TRBJ1-6; D call uncertain. This specimen was CD4+ T cells sorted from PBMCs, taken 15 days after the yellow fever booster vaccination. CDR3 protein: CASIGNSPLHF. The CDR3 nucleotides read TGTGCCAGCATAGGGAATTCACCCCTCCACTTT.